This T cell receptor (beta chain) was sequenced in a study of blood T cell repertoires in COVID-19. Overall study: Samples of COVID-19 (acute and convalescent) were obtained from the United States, Italy and Spain. T cells, B-cell-depleted T cells, or PBMCs provided the cDNA or gDNA that served as material.

This CDR3 is 15 amino acids long. The V gene's germline CDR1 is SGHTA and CDR2 FQGTGA. Trimming removed 1 base from V and 0 bases from J, with 9 bases in between. The table lists this clone with a few counts. Data came from immunoSEQ multiplex PCR; TCRdb stores just in-frame clones and leaves some out. The sample shows over 200,000 clones, 83% of them seen only once. The J gene is TRBJ1-2, the V gene TRBV7-3; unclear D gene. The source of this sequence is a man aged 35-49 years with active or convalescent COVID-19. The sample comprised peripheral blood. CDR3 region: CASSLMAETNYGYTF. In DNA, the CDR3 is TGTGCCAGCAGCTTAATGGCGGAAACTAACTATGGCTACACCTTC.